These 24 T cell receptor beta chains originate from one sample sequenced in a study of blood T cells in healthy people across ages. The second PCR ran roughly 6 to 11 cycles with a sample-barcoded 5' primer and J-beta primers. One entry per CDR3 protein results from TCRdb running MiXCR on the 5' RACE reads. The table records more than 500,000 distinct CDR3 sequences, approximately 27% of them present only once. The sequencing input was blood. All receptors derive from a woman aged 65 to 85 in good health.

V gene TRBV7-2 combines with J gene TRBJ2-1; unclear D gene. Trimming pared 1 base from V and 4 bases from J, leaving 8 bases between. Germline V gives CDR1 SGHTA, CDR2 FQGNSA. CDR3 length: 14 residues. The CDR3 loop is CASSLVFQYNEQFF. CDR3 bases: TGTGCCAGCAGCTTAGTTTTCCAGTACAATGAGCAGTTCTTC.

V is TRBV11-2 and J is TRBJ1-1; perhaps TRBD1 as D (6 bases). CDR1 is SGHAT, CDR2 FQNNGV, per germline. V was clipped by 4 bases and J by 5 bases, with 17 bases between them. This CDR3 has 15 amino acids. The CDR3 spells CASSSERGGGTEAFF. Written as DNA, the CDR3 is TGTGCCAGCAGCTCAGAACGGGGGGGCGGAACTGAAGCTTTCTTT.

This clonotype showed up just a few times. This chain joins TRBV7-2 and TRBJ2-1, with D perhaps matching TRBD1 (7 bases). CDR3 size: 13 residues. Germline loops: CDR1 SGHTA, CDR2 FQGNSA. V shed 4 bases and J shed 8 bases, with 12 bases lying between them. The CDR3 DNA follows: TGTGCCAGCAGCTCCCAGGGGGGACATGAGCAGTTCTTC. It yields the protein CASSSQGGHEQFF.

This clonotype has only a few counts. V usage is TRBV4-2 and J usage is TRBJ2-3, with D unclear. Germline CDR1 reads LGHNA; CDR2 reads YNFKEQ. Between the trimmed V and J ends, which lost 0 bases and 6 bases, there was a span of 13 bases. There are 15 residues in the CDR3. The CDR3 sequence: CASSQDVTLRDTQYF. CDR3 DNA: TGTGCCAGCAGCCAAGATGTAACCTTGAGGGATACGCAGTATTTT.

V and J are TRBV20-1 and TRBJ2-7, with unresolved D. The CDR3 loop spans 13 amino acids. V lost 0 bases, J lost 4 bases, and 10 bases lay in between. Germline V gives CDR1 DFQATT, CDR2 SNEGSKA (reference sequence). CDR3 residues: CSARDHLWYEQYF. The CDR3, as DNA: TGCAGTGCTAGAGATCACCTCTGGTACGAGCAGTACTTC.

The CDR3 coding sequence is TGTGCCAGCAGCCCCACTGGATCCTCTCGGGAGACCCAGTACTTC. Translated, it gives CASSPTGSSRETQYF. The V and J genes are TRBV11-2 and TRBJ2-5; D is undetermined. CDR1 is SGHAT and CDR2 is FQNNGV in the germline V gene. The CDR3 runs to 15 residues. V lost 5 bases, J lost 5 bases, and 18 bases lay in between.

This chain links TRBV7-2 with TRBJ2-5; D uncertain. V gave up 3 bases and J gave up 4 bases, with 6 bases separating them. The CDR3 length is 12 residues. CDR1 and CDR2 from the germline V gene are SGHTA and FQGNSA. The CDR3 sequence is CASSLVIETQYF. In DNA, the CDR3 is TGTGCCAGCAGCTTGGTGATAGAGACCCAGTACTTC.

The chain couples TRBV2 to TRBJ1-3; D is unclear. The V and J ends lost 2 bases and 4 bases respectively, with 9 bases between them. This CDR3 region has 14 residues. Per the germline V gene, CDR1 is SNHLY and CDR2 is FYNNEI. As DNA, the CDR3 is TGTGCCAGCAGTGAACCTCCCCACGGAAACACCATATATTTT. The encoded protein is CASSEPPHGNTIYF.

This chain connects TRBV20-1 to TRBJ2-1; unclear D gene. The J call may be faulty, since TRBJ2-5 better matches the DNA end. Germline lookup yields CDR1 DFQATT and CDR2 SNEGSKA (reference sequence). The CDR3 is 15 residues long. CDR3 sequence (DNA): TGCAGTGCTAATGGGCCCGAACGGACCCGAGAGACCCAGTACTTC. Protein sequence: CSANGPERTRETQYF.

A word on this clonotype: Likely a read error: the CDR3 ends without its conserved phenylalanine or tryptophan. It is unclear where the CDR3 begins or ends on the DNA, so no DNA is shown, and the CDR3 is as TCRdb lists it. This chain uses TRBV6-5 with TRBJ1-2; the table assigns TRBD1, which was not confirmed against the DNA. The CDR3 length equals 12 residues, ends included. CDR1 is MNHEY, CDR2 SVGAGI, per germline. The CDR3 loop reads CASKARVGAGTL.

CDR3 nucleotides: TGTGCCAGCAGTTACGTTTCAGGGGACAACATTCAGTACTTC. Translation: CASSYVSGDNIQYF. The chain links TRBV6-5 to TRBJ2-4; a possible D gene is TRBD1 (6 bases). CDR3 length: 14 amino acids. Germline CDR1 is MNHEY and CDR2 is SVGAGI. V was shortened by 2 bases and J by 7 bases, with 12 bases between the two germline ends.

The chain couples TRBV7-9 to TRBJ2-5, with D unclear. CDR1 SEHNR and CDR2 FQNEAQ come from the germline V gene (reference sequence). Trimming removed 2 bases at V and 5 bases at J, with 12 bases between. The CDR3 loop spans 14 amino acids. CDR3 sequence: CASSLSSLSETQYF. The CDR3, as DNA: TGTGCCAGCAGCTTATCTTCCCTCAGCGAGACCCAGTACTTC.

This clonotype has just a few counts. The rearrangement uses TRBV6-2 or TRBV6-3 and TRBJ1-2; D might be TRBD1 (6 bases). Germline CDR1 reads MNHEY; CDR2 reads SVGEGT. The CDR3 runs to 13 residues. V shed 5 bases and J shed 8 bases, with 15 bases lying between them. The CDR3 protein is CASSRNRESGYTF. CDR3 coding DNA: TGTGCCAGCAGTCGAAACAGGGAAAGCGGCTACACCTTC.

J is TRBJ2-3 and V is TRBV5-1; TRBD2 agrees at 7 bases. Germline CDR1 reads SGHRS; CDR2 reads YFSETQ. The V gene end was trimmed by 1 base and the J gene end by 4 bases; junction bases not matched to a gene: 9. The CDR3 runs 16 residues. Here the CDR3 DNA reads TGCGCCAGCAGCTTGAACGGACTAGTAGGTTCAGATACGCAGTATTTT. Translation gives CASSLNGLVGSDTQYF. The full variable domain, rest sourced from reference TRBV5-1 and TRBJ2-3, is KAGVTQTPRYLIKTRGQQVTLSCSPISGHRSVSWYQQTPGQGLQFLFEYFSETQRNKGNFPGRFSGRQFSNSRSEMNVSTLELGDSALYLCASSLNGLVGSDTQYFGPGTRLTVL.

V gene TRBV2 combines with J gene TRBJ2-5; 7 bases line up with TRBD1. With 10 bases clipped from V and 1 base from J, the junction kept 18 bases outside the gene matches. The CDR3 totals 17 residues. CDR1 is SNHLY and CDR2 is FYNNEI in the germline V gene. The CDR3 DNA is TGTGCCATTCGAGGGACAGATTTAAAATTCCTCCAAGAGACCCAGTACTTC. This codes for CAIRGTDLKFLQETQYF.

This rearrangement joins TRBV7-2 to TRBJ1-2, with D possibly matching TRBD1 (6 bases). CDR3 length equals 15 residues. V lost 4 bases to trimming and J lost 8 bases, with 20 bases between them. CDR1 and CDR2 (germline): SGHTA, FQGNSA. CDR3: CASSSGPTGILGYTF. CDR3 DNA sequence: TGTGCCAGCAGCTCCGGACCTACAGGGATTTTGGGCTACACCTTC.

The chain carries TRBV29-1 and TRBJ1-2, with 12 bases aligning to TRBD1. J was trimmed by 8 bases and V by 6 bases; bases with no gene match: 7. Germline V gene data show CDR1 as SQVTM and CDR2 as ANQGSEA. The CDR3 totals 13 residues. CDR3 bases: TGCAGCGTCGCGGCCGGGACAGGGGGCGGCTACACCTTC. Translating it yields CSVAAGTGGGYTF. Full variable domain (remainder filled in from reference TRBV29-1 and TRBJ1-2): SAVISQKPSRDICQRGTSLTIQCQVDSQVTMMFWYRQQPGQSLTLIATANQGSEATYESGFVIDKFPISRPNLTFSTLTVSNMSPEDSSIYLCSVAAGTGGGYTFGSGTRLTVV.

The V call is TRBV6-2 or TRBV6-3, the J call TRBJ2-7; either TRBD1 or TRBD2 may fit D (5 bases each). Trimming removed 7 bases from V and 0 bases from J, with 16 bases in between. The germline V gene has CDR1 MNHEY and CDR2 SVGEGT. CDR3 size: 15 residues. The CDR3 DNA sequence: TGTGCCAGCAAAAGGGCCGAGGGGAGCTCCTACGAGCAGTACTTC. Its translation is CASKRAEGSSYEQYF.

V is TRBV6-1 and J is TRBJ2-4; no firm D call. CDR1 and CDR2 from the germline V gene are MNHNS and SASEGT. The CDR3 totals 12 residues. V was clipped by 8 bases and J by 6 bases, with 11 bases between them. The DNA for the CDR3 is TGTGCCAGCGGGCAGATCAGAAACATTCAGTACTTC. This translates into CASGQIRNIQYF.

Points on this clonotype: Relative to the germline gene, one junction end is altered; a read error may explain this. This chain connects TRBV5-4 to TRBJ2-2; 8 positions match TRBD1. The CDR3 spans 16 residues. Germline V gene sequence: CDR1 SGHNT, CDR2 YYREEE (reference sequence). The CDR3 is CASSLAQGADTGELFF. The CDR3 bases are TGCGCCAGCAGCTTGGCTCAGGGGGCCGACACCGGGGAGCTGTTTTTT.

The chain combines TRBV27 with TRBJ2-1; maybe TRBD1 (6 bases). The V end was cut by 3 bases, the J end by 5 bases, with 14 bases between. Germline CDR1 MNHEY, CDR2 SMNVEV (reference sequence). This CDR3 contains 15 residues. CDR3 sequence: CASSFWDKMNNEQFF. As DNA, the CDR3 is TGTGCCAGCAGTTTTTGGGACAAGATGAACAATGAGCAGTTCTTC.

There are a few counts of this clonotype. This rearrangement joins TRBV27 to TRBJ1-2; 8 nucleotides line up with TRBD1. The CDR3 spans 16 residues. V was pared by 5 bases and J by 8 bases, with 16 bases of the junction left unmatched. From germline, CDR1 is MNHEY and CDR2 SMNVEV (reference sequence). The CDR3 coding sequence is TGTGCCAGCAGTGAGACAGGGGAGGTCTACGTTCTCGGCTACACCTTC. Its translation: CASSETGEVYVLGYTF.

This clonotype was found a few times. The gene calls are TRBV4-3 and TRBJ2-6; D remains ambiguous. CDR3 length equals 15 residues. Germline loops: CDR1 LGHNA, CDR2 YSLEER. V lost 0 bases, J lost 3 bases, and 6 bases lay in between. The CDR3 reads CASSQENSGANVLTF. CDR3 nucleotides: TGCGCCAGCAGCCAAGAAAATAGTGGGGCCAACGTCCTGACTTTC.

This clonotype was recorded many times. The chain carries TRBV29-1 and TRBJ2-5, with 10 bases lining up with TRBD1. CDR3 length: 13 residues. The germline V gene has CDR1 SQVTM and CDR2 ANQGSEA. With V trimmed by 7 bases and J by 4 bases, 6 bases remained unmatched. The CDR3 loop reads CSAGTGARETQYF. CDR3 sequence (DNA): TGCAGCGCCGGGACAGGGGCCCGAGAGACCCAGTACTTC.